These T cell receptor beta chains were read from a single sample in a study of human T cells and chemical hapten exposure. TCRdb re-derived calls from the RACE reads in MiXCR, one entry per CDR3 protein. The sample includes about 110,000 distinct CDR3 sequences, roughly a tenth of them seen just once. The sequencing used whole blood, collected in connection with sensitization to the hapten diphenylcyclopropenone (DPC). The receptors come from a woman aged 40 to 49 with alopecia areata. Some clones in this sample may be carry-over from other donors' samples. CDR3s include the opening cysteine and the closing phenylalanine or tryptophan. The D gene is left open where the match is weak. Rows may omit the clone size; those that give it use once, few, many or a size class.

>TRBV20-1|TRBJ2-7|TRBD1|many
TGCAGTGCGAGGGACAGGGATGGGTTGGACGAGCAGTACTTC
CSARDRDGLDEQYF
>TRBV2|TRBJ2-2|.|.
.
CASRLQGGPPGSCFF
>TRBV18|TRBJ1-1|TRBD1|many
TGTGCCAGCTCGTTCGACAGGGGGCACACTGAAGCTTTCTTT
CASSFDRGHTEAFF
>TRBV6-5|TRBJ2-5|TRBD2|many
TGTGCCAGCAGTTCGGGGACTAGCGGGGGGGAGACCCAGTACTTC
CASSSGTSGGETQYF
>TRBV2|TRBJ1-1|.|few
TGTGCCAGCAGTCTGGGTGGGGCCGGTTATACTGAAGCTTTCTTT
CASSLGGAGYTEAFF
>TRBV10-3|TRBJ1-2|.|many
TGTGCCATCAGAGCGACCCTGCTGACAGCTAACTATGGCTACACCTTC
CAIRATLLTANYGYTF
>TRBV7-7|TRBJ2-3|TRBD2|.
TGTGCCAGCAGCTTTGCGGGGGAACAGCGATCCACAGATACGCAGTATTTT
CASSFAGEQRSTDTQYF
>TRBV11-2|TRBJ1-2|TRBD1|many
TGTGCCAGCAGCTTAGACGGACAGGCTGGAGAAGGCTACACCTTC
CASSLDGQAGEGYTF
>TRBV7-9|TRBJ1-2|.|many
TGTGCCAGCAGCTTTTCCGAAGGCTACACCTTC
CASSFSEGYTF
>TRBV4-3|TRBJ2-7|TRBD1|few
TGCGCCAGCAGCGCACATAATCCGGGACAGGGTTACGAGCAGTACTTC
CASSAHNPGQGYEQYF
>TRBV7-2|TRBJ1-1|TRBD1|few
TGTGCCAGCAGCTCCGGGGACAGGGGGAAAGCTTTCTTT
CASSSGDRGKAFF
>TRBV19|TRBJ2-2|.|many
TGTGCCAGTAGGGGCAGTCAGAACACCGGGGAGCTGTTTTTT
CASRGSQNTGELFF
>TRBV5-1|TRBJ2-3|TRBD2|.
TGCGCCAGCAGCCCGGGACTAGCGGGGAGGGATACGCAGTATTTT
CASSPGLAGRDTQYF
>TRBV7-9|TRBJ2-1|.|.
TGTGCCAGTCGGCCCGCGCGGGGCCTTTACAATGAGCAGTTCTTC
CASRPARGLYNEQFF
>TRBV7-9|TRBJ2-5|.|few
TGTGCCAGCAGCTTAATCTGGGGGCAAGAGACCCAGTACTTC
CASSLIWGQETQYF
>TRBV7-9|TRBJ2-3|.|many
TGTGCCAGCAGCTTTGAGGTCGATACGCAGTATTTT
CASSFEVDTQYF
>TRBV2|TRBJ2-5|.|many
TGTGCCAGCAGTGAAGGGGCTGGGGAGACCCAGTACTTC
CASSEGAGETQYF
>TRBV4-1|TRBJ1-2|.|.
TGCGCCAGCAGCCAAGATGCGGGGTATGGCTACACCTTC
CASSQDAGYGYTF
>TRBV2|TRBJ2-3|.|many
TGTGCCAGCAGTGGGAATAGCGGAAGCACAGATACGCAGTATTTT
CASSGNSGSTDTQYF
>TRBV27|TRBJ2-2|TRBD1|many
TGTGCCAGCAGGACGTTGGGACAGGGAAACACCGGGGAGCTGTTTTTT
CASRTLGQGNTGELFF
>TRBV18|TRBJ2-4|.|.
TGTGCCAGCTCACCACCGAAGGGCCTAACTGTCGACAAAAACATTCAGTACTTC
CASSPPKGLTVDKNIQYF
>TRBV12-3/TRBV12-4|TRBJ2-1|.|few
TGTGCCAGCCGCCATCGGGGCGGGGGCCCCTACAATGAGCAGTTCTTC
CASRHRGGGPYNEQFF
>TRBV7-8|TRBJ2-2|TRBD1|few
TGTGCCAGCAGGCTAGGGGGCGTCACCGGGGAGCTGTTTTTT
CASRLGGVTGELFF
>TRBV12-3/TRBV12-4|TRBJ2-7|.|many
TGTGCCAGCAGTTTAGGGGTGTGGGGGTACGAGCAGTACTTC
CASSLGVWGYEQYF
>TRBV11-3|TRBJ2-1|.|many
TGTGCCAGCAGCTTATCAGACTACAATGAGCAGTTCTTC
CASSLSDYNEQFF
>TRBV6-6|TRBJ2-7|.|few
TGTGCCAGCAGTCCGTCGGGACCCCGGAGCTCCTACGAGCAGTACTTC
CASSPSGPRSSYEQYF
>TRBV29-1|TRBJ1-3|.|few
TGCAGCGCAGGGAGCGACACCATATATTTT
CSAGSDTIYF
>TRBV24-1|TRBJ2-1|.|many
TGTGCCACCAGTAGACTAGGAGCGACCTACAATGAGCAGTTCTTC
CATSRLGATYNEQFF
>TRBV4-3|TRBJ1-4|.|many
TGCGCCAGCAGCCAAGACCAAGTGCGCGAAAAACTGTTTTTT
CASSQDQVREKLFF
>TRBV20-1|TRBJ1-2|.|many
TGCAGTGCAAAACGGGGTTCGGAAGGCTACACCTTC
CSAKRGSEGYTF
>TRBV6-2/TRBV6-3|TRBJ1-2|TRBD1|few
TGTGCCAGCAGTGACGGGACAGGGAACTATGGCTACACCTTC
CASSDGTGNYGYTF
>TRBV6-2/TRBV6-3|TRBJ2-2|.|.
TGTGCCAGCAGTTACGGGCGGAAGTTCACCGGGGAGCTGTTTTTT
CASSYGRKFTGELFF
>TRBV7-2|TRBJ1-5|TRBD1|.
TGTGCCAGCAGCTTGCCGGGACAGGGTCCTCAGCCCCAGCATTTT
CASSLPGQGPQPQHF
>TRBV11-2|TRBJ2-7|TRBD1|.
TGTGCCAGCAGCTCCGGACAGGGAAGTCGCGGATACGAGCAGTACTTC
CASSSGQGSRGYEQYF
>TRBV15|TRBJ2-2|.|many
TGTGCCACCAGCAGAGGTCGGACCTGGGAGCTGTTTTTT
CATSRGRTWELFF
>TRBV11-2|TRBJ2-3|TRBD2|many
TGTGCCAGCAGCTTAGTGGGGACTACCACAGATACGCAGTATTTT
CASSLVGTTTDTQYF
>TRBV24-1|TRBJ2-1|.|.
TGTGCCACCAGTGGAAGGGACTTACGGTGGCATGAGCAGTTCTTC
CATSGRDLRWHEQFF
>TRBV7-8|TRBJ2-5|.|.
TGTGCCAGCAGCTTAGGGTCCCCGGGGGTAGGGGAGACCCAGTACTTC
CASSLGSPGVGETQYF
>TRBV9|TRBJ2-2|.|few
TGTGCCAGCAGCCCTAGCTCCCGTGGGGGTTTTCTGGTAACCGGGGAGCTGTTTTTT
CASSPSSRGGFLVTGELFF
>TRBV6-6|TRBJ1-2|.|.
TGTGCCAGCACCAGGGACTATGGCTACACCTTC
CASTRDYGYTF
>TRBV9|TRBJ2-3|TRBD2|few
TGTGCCAGCAGCGTAACTAGCGGGGGCCAGGTAGCAAGCACAGATACGCAGTATTTT
CASSVTSGGQVASTDTQYF
>TRBV27|TRBJ1-2|TRBD1|few
TGTGCCAGCGGGCGACAGGGGGCGAGTGGCTACACCTTC
CASGRQGASGYTF
>TRBV28|TRBJ1-2|.|few
TGTGCCACCACCCCGGACAGTGGGTATGGCTACACCTTC
CATTPDSGYGYTF
>TRBV11-2|TRBJ2-3|.|many
TGTGCCAGCAGCTTACCGGCAGATACGCAGTATTTT
CASSLPADTQYF
>TRBV12-3/TRBV12-4|TRBJ2-3|TRBD2|few
TGTGCCAGCAGTCCACTAGCGGGGCTCTCAGATACGCAGTATTTT
CASSPLAGLSDTQYF
>TRBV7-2|TRBJ1-6|.|.
TGTGCCAGCAGCTCCCAACCCCAGGGGAATTCACCCCTCCACTTT
CASSSQPQGNSPLHF
>TRBV29-1|TRBJ2-7|.|few
TGCAGCGTTACTTGGGGCTACGAGCAGTACTTC
CSVTWGYEQYF
>TRBV7-2|TRBJ2-3|.|few
TGTGCCACAAGGGTAGCGGTGGATACGCAGTATTTT
CATRVAVDTQYF
>TRBV6-5|TRBJ1-2|.|.
TGTGCCAGCAGTTACCCACAGGGCTATGGCTACACCTTC
CASSYPQGYGYTF
>TRBV3-1|TRBJ2-1|.|.
TGTGCCAGCAGCCAAGAAGTGGGGACGGCTAGTGTGTTCTTC
CASSQEVGTASVFF
>TRBV7-2|TRBJ2-5|TRBD2|.
TGTGCCAGCAGCTCCGGGACTAGCCCGATGGCGGAGACCCAGTACTTC
CASSSGTSPMAETQYF
>TRBV6-2/TRBV6-3|TRBJ1-2|.|many
TGTGCCAGCAGTTACGTTGGGGCCTACACCTTC
CASSYVGAYTF
>TRBV30|TRBJ1-5|.|many
TGTGCCTGGAGTCCACCCGGGTTGAGCAATCAGCCCCAGCATTTT
CAWSPPGLSNQPQHF
>TRBV7-2|TRBJ2-2|.|many
TGTGCCAGCAGCGTTAACACCGGGGAGCTGTTTTTT
CASSVNTGELFF